This T cell receptor beta chain is drawn from a study of CD8+ T cells in alopecia areata. Background on the study: Treated individuals took tofacitinib by mouth, 5 to 10 mg twice daily. The protocol delivered tofacitinib for 6 to 18 months, then withdrew it for 6 months.

RNA was extracted and reverse transcribed into cDNA as the sequencing template. Method: immunoSEQ multiplex PCR; TCRdb's copy keeps in-frame clones and lacks some. The repertoire holds under 250,000 clones, with more than 45% as singletons. Sorting from PBMCs produced CD4+ and CD8+ T cells. V shed 0 bases and J shed 3 bases, with 17 bases lying between them. Germline values: CDR1 LGHNA, CDR2 YNFKEQ. This CDR3 has 17 residues. This clone has a handful of counts. J is TRBJ1-2 and V is TRBV4-2; a possible D gene is TRBD1 (5 bases). Specimen: CD4+ T cells sorted from blood, collected at week 0. The clonotype comes from a human donor with alopecia areata. In nucleotides, the CDR3 is TGTGCCAGCAGCCAAGAAGTAAGGGCGAGGGGCGACTATGGCTACACCTTC. Protein product: CASSQEVRARGDYGYTF.